A selection of T cell receptor beta chains follows, all from one sample in a study of brain T cells in children with intractable seizures. The protocol was immunoSEQ multiplex PCR, while the TCRdb copy is restricted to in-frame clones and leaves out a portion. The sample holds just under 65,000 clones, approximately 95% seen once. The sample consisted of peripheral blood, taken at surgery. The source is a boy under two years old with focal cortical dysplasia and intractable seizures. The CDR3 runs from the conserved cysteine through the conserved F or W. Size is stated for part of the rows, as once, few or many counts, or as a class when the clone is expanded.

V | size | CDR3
TRBV4-1 | NA | CASSQAWAETQYF
TRBV3-1/TRBV3-2 | NA | CASSQWTGGGDTQYF
TRBV19 | NA | CASSIAGGTGDEQFF
TRBV18 | NA | CASSPASGGYNEQFF
TRBV9 | NA | CASRKGASNEQYF
TRBV7-9 | NA | CASSPTSAYNEQFF
TRBV24-1 | NA | CATSSGRGLDNEQFF
TRBV11-2 | NA | CASSYSSGTTSYEQYF
TRBV7-3 | NA | CASSPLAAYNEQFF
TRBV4-1 | NA | CASSPLGQGLNTEAFF
TRBV11-3 | NA | CASSLEGGREQYF
TRBV4-3 | NA | CASSQEWRVWRKSYGYTF
TRBV2 | NA | CASRLAGSEQYF
TRBV6-5 | NA | CASSYSGRGSDEQYF
TRBV7-9 | NA | CASSRKQGYSVMDTEAFF
TRBV6-1 | NA | CASSEGAYYEQFF
TRBV7-6 | few | CASSNKGLAGTGELFF
TRBV3-1/TRBV3-2 | NA | CASSQPGAETQYF
TRBV5-1 | once | CASSTTTGFHYEQYF
TRBV4-2 | NA | CASSQDRLAGVYEQYF
TRBV29-1 | NA | CSVESRYNEQFF
TRBV20-1 | NA | CSAVDRNGYTF
TRBV28 | NA | CASSLGLRSFF
TRBV6-5 | NA | CASSVDSNEQFF